This T cell receptor (beta chain) was recovered during a study of Graves' ophthalmopathy and Graves' hyperthyroidism. Regarding the study as a whole: Sensitivity reached just under 90% and specificity about 76% for a 13-signature model separating ophthalmopathy from stable hyperthyroidism.

As the template, RNA transcripts were used to amplify TCR beta CDR3 regions. The first-round RT-PCR employed HTBI primers together with the Qiagen OneStep RT-PCR kit. A multiplex PCR was then performed as the second round. One entry per CDR3 protein, called by TCRdb with MiXCR from the multiplex PCR reads. The data show roughly 500,000 distinct CDR3 sequences, around 14% seen once. This clonotype was detected many times. Antigen: not known. Orbital computed tomography, thyroid ultrasound, TRAb, serum thyroxine and clinical symptoms formed the basis of diagnosis. The CDR3 sequence is 13 residues long. Looked up from germline, CDR1 is MNHEY and CDR2 is SVGAGI. V shed 6 bases, J shed 7 bases, and the junction held 4 bases outside the gene matches.

The chain uses TRBV6-5 and TRBJ2-2; 8 bases fit TRBD1. Source material: blood. This receptor was taken from a woman younger than 45 with Graves' ophthalmopathy. CDR3 in DNA: TGTGCCAGCAGGCGACAGGGGAACGGGGAGCTGTTTTTT. Protein: CASRRQGNGELFF.